The clone carrying this T cell receptor beta chain was picked up many times. The antigen is unknown. This specimen comes from a study of T cells in Graves' hyperthyroidism and ophthalmopathy. The germline V gene has CDR1 SGHKS and CDR2 YYEKEE (reference sequence). CDR3 length: 13 residues. Trimming stripped 5 bases from V and 8 bases from J, with 17 bases between. Researchers amplified the TCR beta CDR3 regions from RNA transcripts. HTBI primers were employed in a first-round RT-PCR of the TCR CDR3. Using its own MiXCR run on the multiplex PCR reads, TCRdb lists one record per CDR3 protein. The data hold around 250,000 distinct CDR3 sequences, with approximately 14% observed a single time. Recently diagnosed hyperthyroidism of less than 2 months' duration affected patients aged 18 to 65. Patients having uncontrolled infection, another autoimmune disease, pregnancy or lactation were not included. Findings and limits, study-wide: Separation of ophthalmopathy from stable hyperthyroidism was achieved by a 13 V-J model. In the blood, most expanded thyroid clonotypes above 0.001 appeared as well.

The source of this sequence is a middle-aged woman with Graves' hyperthyroidism that later progressed to Graves' ophthalmopathy. The genes are TRBV5-5 and TRBJ2-7; D perhaps matches TRBD2 (5 bases). Sequenced: blood. CDR3 nucleotide sequence: TGTGCCAGCAGGACGGGTCCACGAGGGAAGCAGTACTTC. It translates to CASRTGPRGKQYF.